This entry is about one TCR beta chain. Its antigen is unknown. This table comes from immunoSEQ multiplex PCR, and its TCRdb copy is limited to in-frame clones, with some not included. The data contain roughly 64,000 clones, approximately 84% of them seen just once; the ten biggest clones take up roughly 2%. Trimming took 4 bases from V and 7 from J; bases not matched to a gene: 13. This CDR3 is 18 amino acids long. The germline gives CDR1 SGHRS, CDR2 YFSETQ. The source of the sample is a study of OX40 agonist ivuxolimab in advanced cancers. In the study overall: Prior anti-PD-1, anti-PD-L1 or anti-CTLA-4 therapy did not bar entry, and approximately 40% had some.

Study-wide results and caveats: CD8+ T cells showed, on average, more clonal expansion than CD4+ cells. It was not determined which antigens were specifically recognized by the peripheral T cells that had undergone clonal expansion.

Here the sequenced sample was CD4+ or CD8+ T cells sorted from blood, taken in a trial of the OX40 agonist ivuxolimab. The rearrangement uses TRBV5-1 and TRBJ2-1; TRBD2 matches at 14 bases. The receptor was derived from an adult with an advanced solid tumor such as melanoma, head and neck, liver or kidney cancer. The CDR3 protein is CASSLPTSGRANTNEQFF. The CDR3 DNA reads TGCGCCAGCAGCCTACCGACTAGCGGGAGGGCCAATACTAATGAGCAGTTCTTC.